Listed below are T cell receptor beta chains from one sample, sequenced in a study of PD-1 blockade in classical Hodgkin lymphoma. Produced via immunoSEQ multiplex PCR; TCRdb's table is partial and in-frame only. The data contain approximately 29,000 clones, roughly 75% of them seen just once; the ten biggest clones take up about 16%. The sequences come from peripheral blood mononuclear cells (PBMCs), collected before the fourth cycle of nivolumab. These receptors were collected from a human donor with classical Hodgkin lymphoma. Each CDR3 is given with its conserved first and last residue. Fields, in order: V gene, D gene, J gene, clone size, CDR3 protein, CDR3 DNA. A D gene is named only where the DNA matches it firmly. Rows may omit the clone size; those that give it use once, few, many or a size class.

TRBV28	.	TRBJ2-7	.	CASSPAQAGVLIGEQYF	TGTGCCAGCAGTCCGGCACAAGCAGGGGTTTTAATTGGCGAGCAGTACTTC
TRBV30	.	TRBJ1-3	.	CAWSTSSNSGNTIYF	TGTGCCTGGAGTACCAGTAGCAACTCTGGAAACACCATATATTTT
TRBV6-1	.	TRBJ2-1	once	CASRRQNEQFF	TGTGCCAGCAGGCGGCAGAATGAGCAGTTCTTC
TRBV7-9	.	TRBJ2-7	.	CASSRDDSEQYF	TGTGCCAGCAGCCGGGACGACTCCGAGCAGTACTTC
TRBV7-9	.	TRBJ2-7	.	CASSQEYEQYF	TGTGCCAGCAGCCAAGAATACGAGCAGTACTTC
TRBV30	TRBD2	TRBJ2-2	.	CAWSGTSGSSWTGELFF	TGTGCCTGGAGTGGGACTAGCGGGAGCAGTTGGACCGGGGAGCTGTTTTTT
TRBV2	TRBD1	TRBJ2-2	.	CASEDRVTGELFF	TGTGCCAGCGAGGACAGGGTCACCGGGGAGCTGTTTTTT
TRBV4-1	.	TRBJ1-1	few	CASSSKVAGGTEAFF	TGCGCCAGCAGCTCAAAGGTCGCGGGCGGGACTGAAGCTTTCTTT
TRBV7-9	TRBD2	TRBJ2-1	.	CASSLIVGAPGLGNEQFF	TGTGCCAGCAGCTTAATCGTCGGCGCACCGGGACTAGGGAATGAGCAGTTCTTC
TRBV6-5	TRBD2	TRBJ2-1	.	CASSHGTLRGGEQFF	TGTGCCAGCAGCCATGGGACTCTTCGGGGGGGTGAGCAGTTCTTC
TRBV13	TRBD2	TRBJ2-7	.	CASSLRTSGDHLQYF	TGTGCCAGCAGCCTCAGGACTAGCGGGGATCACTTGCAGTACTTC
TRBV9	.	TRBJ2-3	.	CASSVDTLDTQYF	TGTGCCAGCAGCGTGGATACCTTAGATACGCAGTATTTT
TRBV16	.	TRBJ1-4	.	CASSSRGTNEKLFF	TGTGCCAGCAGCTCCAGGGGTACTAATGAAAAACTGTTTTTT
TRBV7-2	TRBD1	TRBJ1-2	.	CASSLGQEGVGYTF	TGTGCCAGCAGCTTGGGACAGGAAGGCGTCGGCTACACCTTC
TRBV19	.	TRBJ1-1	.	CASSINGPVQAFF	TGTGCCAGTAGTATTAACGGGCCGGTTCAAGCTTTCTTT
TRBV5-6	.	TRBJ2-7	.	CASSLGGVYGYEQYF	TGTGCCAGCAGCTTGGGCGGGGTGTATGGGTACGAGCAGTACTTC
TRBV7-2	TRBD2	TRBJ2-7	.	CASTGEGRYEQYF	TGTGCCAGCACGGGGGAGGGCCGGTACGAGCAGTACTTC
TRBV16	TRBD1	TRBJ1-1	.	CASSQSGTGKAFF	TGTGCCAGCAGCCAATCTGGGACAGGCAAGGCTTTCTTT
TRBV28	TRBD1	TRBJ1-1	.	CASSPGQVGTEAFF	TGTGCCAGCAGCCCCGGACAGGTGGGGACTGAAGCTTTCTTT
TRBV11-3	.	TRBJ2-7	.	CASSPGSSYEQYF	TGTGCCAGCAGCCCCGGATCGTCCTACGAGCAGTACTTC
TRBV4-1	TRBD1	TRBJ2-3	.	CASSQVSVGTGTDTQYF	TGCGCCAGCAGCCAAGTTTCTGTCGGGACAGGCACAGATACGCAGTATTTT
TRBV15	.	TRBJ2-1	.	CATSSVRGPYNEQFF	TGTGCCACCAGCAGCGTCCGGGGGCCCTACAATGAGCAGTTCTTC
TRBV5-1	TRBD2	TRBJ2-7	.	CASSKGLAGTWASEQYF	TGCGCCAGCAGCAAGGGACTAGCGGGAACCTGGGCGTCCGAGCAGTACTTC
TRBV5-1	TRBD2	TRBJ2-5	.	CASSLAPAGGQETQYF	TGCGCCAGCAGCTTGGCCCCAGCGGGAGGCCAAGAGACCCAGTACTTC
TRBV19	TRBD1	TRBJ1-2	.	CASKGQGSGYTF	TGTGCCAGTAAGGGACAGGGAAGTGGCTACACCTTC
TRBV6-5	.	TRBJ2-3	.	CASRTSTDTQYF	TGTGCCAGCAGAACTAGCACAGATACGCAGTATTTT
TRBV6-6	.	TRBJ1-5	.	CASSSQGYSNQPQHF	TGTGCCAGCAGCTCACAGGGTTATAGCAATCAGCCCCAGCATTTT
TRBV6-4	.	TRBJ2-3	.	CASSDTASHTDTQYF	TGTGCCAGCAGTGACACGGCTAGTCATACAGATACGCAGTATTTT
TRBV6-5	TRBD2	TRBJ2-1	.	CASSYGREGVNEQFF	TGTGCCAGCAGTTACGGGCGGGAGGGGGTGAATGAGCAGTTCTTC
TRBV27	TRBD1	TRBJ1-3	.	CASSLTTGVGNTIYF	TGTGCCAGCAGTCTTACAACAGGGGTAGGAAACACCATATATTTT
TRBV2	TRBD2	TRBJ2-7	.	CASKTSGSVYEQYF	TGTGCCAGCAAGACTAGCGGGAGTGTCTACGAGCAGTACTTC
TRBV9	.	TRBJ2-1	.	CASSTRVYNEQFF	TGTGCCAGCAGCACCCGGGTCTACAATGAGCAGTTCTTC
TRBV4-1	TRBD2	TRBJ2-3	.	CASSQPGLGADTQYF	TGCGCCAGCAGCCAACCGGGACTAGGGGCAGATACGCAGTATTTT
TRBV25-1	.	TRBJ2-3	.	CASSSSRGGVADTQYF	TGTGCCAGCAGTTCATCTAGAGGCGGGGTTGCAGATACGCAGTATTTT
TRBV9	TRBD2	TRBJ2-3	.	CASSVGASGRGDTQYF	TGTGCCAGCAGCGTAGGGGCTAGCGGGAGAGGAGATACGCAGTATTTT
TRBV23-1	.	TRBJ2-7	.	CASSREVPETYEQYF	TGCGCCAGCAGTCGAGAGGTGCCGGAGACCTACGAGCAGTACTTC
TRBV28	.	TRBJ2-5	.	CASSLQETQYF	TGTGCCAGCAGTCTGCAAGAGACCCAGTACTTC
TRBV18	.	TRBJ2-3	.	CASSPKGVSTDTQYF	TGTGCCAGCTCACCAAAGGGCGTTAGTACAGATACGCAGTATTTT
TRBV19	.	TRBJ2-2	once	CASSIDARNTGELFF	TGTGCCAGTAGTATCGATGCCCGGAACACCGGGGAGCTGTTTTTT
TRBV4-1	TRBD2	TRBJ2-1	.	CASSQRPTTTSGAQGDEQFF	TGCGCCAGCAGCCAAAGGCCTACTACGACTAGCGGGGCACAGGGGGATGAGCAGTTCTTC
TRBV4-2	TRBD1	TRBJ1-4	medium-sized	CASSPSFGTVGKLFF	TGTGCCAGCAGCCCCTCGTTCGGGACAGTGGGAAAACTGTTTTTT
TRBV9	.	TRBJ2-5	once	CASSVAPLPGAVRETQYF	TGTGCCAGCAGCGTAGCCCCCCTCCCGGGAGCGGTCAGGGAGACCCAGTACTTC
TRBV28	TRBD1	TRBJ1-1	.	CAGRETGREEAFF	TGTGCCGGCCGTGAGACAGGGAGAGAGGAAGCTTTCTTT
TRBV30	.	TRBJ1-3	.	CAWSAGNTIYF	TGTGCCTGGAGCGCTGGAAACACCATATATTTT
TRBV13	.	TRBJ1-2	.	CASSLATEYGYTF	TGTGCCAGCAGCTTAGCCACTGAGTATGGCTACACCTTC
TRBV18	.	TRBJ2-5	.	CASSPTGVAKETQYF	TGTGCCAGCTCACCAACGGGGGTCGCGAAAGAGACCCAGTACTTC
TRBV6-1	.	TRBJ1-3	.	CASSELRAGSGNTIYF	TGTGCCAGCAGTGAACTCCGGGCCGGCTCTGGAAACACCATATATTTT
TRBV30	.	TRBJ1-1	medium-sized	CAWTGWVNTEAFF	TGTGCCTGGACAGGATGGGTGAACACTGAAGCTTTCTTT
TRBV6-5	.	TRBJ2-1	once	CASSDRPDYNEQFF	TGTGCCAGCAGTGACAGGCCAGACTACAATGAGCAGTTCTTC
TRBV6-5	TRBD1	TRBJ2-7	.	CASSRTGFYEQYF	TGTGCCAGCAGTCGGACAGGTTTCTACGAGCAGTACTTC
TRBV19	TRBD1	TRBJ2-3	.	CASSNRDRGQDTQYF	TGTGCCAGTAGTAACCGGGACAGGGGGCAAGATACGCAGTATTTT
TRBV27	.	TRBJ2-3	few	CASSFRGSTDTQYF	TGTGCCAGCAGTTTCCGGGGGAGCACAGATACGCAGTATTTT
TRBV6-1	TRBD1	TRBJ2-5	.	CASSAAGGQETQYF	TGTGCCAGCAGTGCGGCAGGGGGCCAAGAGACCCAGTACTTC
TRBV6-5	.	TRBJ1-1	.	CASSERSRNTEAFF	TGTGCCAGCAGTGAAAGGTCCAGGAACACTGAAGCTTTCTTT
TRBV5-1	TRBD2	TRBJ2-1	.	CATTMTSGSNEQFF	TGCGCCACCACGATGACTAGCGGGAGCAATGAGCAGTTCTTC